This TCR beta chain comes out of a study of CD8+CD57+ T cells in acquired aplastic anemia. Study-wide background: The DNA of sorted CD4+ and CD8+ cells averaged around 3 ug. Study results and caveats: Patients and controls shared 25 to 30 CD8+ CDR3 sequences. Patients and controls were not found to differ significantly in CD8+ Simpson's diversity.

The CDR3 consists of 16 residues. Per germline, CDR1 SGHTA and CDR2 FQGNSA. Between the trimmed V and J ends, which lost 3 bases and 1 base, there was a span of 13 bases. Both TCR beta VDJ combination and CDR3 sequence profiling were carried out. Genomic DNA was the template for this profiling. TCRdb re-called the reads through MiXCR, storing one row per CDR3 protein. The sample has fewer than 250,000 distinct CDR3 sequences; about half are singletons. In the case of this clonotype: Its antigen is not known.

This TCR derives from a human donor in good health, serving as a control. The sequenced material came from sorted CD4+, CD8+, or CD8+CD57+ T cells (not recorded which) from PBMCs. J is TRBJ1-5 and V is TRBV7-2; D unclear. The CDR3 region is CASSFSRTRSNQPQHF. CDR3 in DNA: TGTGCCAGCAGCTTTTCCCGGACGAGGAGCAATCAGCCCCAGCATTTT.